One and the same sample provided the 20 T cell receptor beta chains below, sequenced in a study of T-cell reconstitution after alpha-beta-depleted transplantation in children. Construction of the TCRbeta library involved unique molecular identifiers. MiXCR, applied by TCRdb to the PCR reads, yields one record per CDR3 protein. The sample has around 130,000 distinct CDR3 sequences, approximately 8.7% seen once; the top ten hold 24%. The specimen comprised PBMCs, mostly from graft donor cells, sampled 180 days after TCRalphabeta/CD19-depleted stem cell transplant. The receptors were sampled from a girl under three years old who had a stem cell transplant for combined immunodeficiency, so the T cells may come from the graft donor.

The CDR3 loop reads CSAREAGGPRNEQFF. CDR3 in DNA: TGCAGTGCTAGAGAGGCGGGAGGGCCTAGAAATGAGCAGTTCTTC. This chain connects TRBV20-1 to TRBJ2-1, with 9 nucleotides matching TRBD2. This CDR3 contains 15 residues. Germline V gene sequence: CDR1 DFQATT, CDR2 SNEGSKA (reference sequence). J lost 7 bases, V lost 0 bases, and 7 bases had no gene match.

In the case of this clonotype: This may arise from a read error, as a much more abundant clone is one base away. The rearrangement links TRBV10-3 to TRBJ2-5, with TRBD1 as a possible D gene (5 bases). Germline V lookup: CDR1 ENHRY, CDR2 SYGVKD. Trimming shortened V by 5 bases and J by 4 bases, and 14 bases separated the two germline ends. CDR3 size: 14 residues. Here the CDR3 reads CAISPLDSVETQYF. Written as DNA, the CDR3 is TGTGCCATCAGTCCTTTAGACAGTGTAGAGACCCAGTACTTC.

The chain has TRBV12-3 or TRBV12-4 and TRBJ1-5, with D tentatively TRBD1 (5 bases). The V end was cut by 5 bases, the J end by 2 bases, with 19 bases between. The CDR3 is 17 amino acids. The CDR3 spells CASSLRQWGYGNQPQHF. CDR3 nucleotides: TGTGCCAGCAGTCTGCGACAGTGGGGGTATGGCAATCAGCCCCAGCATTTT.

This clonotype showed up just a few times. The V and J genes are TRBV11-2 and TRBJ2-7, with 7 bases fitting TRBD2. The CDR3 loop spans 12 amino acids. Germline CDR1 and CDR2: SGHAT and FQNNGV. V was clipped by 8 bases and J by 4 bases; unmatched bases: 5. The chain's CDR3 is CASRLGGYEQYF. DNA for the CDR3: TGTGCCAGCCGCCTGGGGGGGTACGAGCAGTACTTC.

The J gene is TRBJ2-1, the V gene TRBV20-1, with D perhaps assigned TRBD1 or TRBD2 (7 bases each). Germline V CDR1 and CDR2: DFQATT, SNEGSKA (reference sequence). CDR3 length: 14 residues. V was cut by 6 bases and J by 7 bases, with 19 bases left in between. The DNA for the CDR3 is TGCAGTGCGATGGGGGGGACAGCCCGGAATGAGCAGTTCTTC. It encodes CSAMGGTARNEQFF.

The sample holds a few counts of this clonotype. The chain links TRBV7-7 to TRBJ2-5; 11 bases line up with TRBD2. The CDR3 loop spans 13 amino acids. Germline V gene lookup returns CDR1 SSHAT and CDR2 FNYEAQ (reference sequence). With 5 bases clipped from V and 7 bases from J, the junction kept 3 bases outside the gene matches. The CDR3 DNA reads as TGTGCCAGCAGCCAGGGACTAGCGGTGACCCAGTACTTC. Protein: CASSQGLAVTQYF. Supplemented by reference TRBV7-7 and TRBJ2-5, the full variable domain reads GAGVSQSPRYKVTKRGQDVTLRCDPISSHATLYWYQQALGQGPEFLTYFNYEAQPDKSGLPSDRFSAERPEGSISTLTIQRTEQRDSAMYRCASSQGLAVTQYFGPGTRLLVL.

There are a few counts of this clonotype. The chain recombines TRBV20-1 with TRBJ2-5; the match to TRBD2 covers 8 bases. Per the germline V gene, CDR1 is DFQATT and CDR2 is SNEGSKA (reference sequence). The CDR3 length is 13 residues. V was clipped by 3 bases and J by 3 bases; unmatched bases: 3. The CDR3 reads CSARGTSEETQYF. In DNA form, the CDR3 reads TGCAGTGCTAGGGGGACTAGTGAAGAGACCCAGTACTTC.

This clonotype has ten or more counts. The CDR3 loop reads CASTRRTGSTDTQYF. CDR3 sequence (DNA): TGTGCCAGCACCCGCCGGACAGGGAGCACAGATACGCAGTATTTT. The J gene is TRBJ2-3, the V gene TRBV7-2; 8 positions match TRBD1. The J segment lost 0 bases and the V segment lost 7 bases, leaving 6 bases of the junction unmatched. This CDR3 spans 15 amino acids. Germline lookup yields CDR1 SGHTA and CDR2 FQGNSA.

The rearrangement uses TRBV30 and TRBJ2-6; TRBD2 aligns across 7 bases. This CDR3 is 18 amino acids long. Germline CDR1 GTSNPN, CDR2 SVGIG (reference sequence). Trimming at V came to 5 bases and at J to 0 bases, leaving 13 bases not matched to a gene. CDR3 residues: CAWARFLGGGSGANVLTF. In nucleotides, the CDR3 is TGTGCCTGGGCCCGGTTCCTGGGGGGGGGCTCTGGGGCCAACGTCCTGACTTTC.

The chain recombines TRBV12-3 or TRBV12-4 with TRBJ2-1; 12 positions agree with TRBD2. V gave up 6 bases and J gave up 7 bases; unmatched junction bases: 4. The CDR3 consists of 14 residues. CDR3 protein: CASRRTSGKNEQFF. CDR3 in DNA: TGTGCCAGCAGACGGACTAGCGGGAAGAATGAGCAGTTCTTC.

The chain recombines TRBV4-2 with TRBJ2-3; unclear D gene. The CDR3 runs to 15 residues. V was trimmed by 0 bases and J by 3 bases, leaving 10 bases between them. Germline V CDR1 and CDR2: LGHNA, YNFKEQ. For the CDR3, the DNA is TGTGCCAGCAGCCAAGATATGAGACTTACAGATACGCAGTATTTT. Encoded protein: CASSQDMRLTDTQYF.

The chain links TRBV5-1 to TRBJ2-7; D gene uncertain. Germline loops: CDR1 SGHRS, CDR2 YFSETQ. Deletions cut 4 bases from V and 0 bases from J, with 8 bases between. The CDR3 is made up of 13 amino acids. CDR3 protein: CASSAVGSYEQYF. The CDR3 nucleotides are TGCGCCAGCAGCGCCGTTGGCTCCTACGAGCAGTACTTC.

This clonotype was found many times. CDR3 sequence (DNA): TGCAGTGCGTGGCGGACAGGGGAAGAGACCCAGTACTTC. Residues: CSAWRTGEETQYF. This chain links TRBV20-1 with TRBJ2-5, with 9 bases fitting TRBD1. CDR1 DFQATT and CDR2 SNEGSKA come from the germline V gene (reference sequence). The ends lost 6 bases at V and 3 bases at J; junction bases unmatched: 5. The CDR3 is made up of 13 amino acids.

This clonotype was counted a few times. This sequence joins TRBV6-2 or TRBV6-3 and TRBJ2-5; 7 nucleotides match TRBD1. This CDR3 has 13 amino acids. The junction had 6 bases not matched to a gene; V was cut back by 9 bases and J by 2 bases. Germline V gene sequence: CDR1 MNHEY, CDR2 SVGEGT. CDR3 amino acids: CASHRGRQETQYF. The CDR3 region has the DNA TGTGCCAGTCACAGGGGTCGACAAGAGACCCAGTACTTC.

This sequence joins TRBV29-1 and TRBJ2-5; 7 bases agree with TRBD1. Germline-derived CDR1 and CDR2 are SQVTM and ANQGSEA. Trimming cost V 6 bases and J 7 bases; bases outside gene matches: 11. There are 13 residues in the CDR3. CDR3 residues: CSVMTGNFGTQYF. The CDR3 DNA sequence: TGCAGCGTCATGACAGGGAACTTCGGGACCCAGTACTTC.

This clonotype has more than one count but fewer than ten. DNA of the CDR3: TGTGCCAGCGTCGAACAGCCGACCGGGGAGCTGTTTTTT. It yields the protein CASVEQPTGELFF. The genes are TRBV2 and TRBJ2-2; unclear D gene. CDR1 is SNHLY, CDR2 FYNNEI, per germline. This CDR3 is 13 amino acids long. Trimming left V 8 bases short and J 5 bases short, with 12 bases between. Together with reference TRBV2 and TRBJ2-2, the CDR3 gives the full variable domain: EPEVTQTPSHQVTQMGQEVILRCVPISNHLYFYWYRQILGQKVEFLVSFYNNEISEKSEIFDDQFSVERPDGSNFTLKIRSTKLEDSAMYFCASVEQPTGELFFGEGSRLTVL.

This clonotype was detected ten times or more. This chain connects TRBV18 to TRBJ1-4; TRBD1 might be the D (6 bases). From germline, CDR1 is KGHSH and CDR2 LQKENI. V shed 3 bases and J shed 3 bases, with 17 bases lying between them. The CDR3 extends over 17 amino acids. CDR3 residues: CASSPVTYRDSNEKLFF. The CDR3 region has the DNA TGTGCCAGCTCACCCGTCACGTACAGGGACTCTAATGAAAAACTGTTTTTT.

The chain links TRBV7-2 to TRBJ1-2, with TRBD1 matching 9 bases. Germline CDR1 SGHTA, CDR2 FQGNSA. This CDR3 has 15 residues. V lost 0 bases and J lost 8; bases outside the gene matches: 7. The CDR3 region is CASSLAPGQGRGYTF. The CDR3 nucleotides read TGTGCCAGCAGCTTAGCCCCGGGACAGGGAAGGGGCTACACCTTC.

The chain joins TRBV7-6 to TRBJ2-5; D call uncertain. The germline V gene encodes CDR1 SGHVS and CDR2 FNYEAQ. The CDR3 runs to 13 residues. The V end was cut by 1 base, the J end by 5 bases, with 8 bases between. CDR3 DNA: TGTGCCAGCAGCTTAGTAGTTTGGGAGACCCAGTACTTC. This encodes CASSLVVWETQYF.

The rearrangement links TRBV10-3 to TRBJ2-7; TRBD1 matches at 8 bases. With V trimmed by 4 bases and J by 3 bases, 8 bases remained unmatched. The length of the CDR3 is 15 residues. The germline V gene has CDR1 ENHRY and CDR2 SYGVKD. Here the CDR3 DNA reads TGTGCCATCAGTGCGGGGGACAGGAGGCTCTACGAGCAGTACTTC. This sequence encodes CAISAGDRRLYEQYF.